This TCR beta chain is from a study of blood T cell repertoires in COVID-19. Study summary: The United States, Italy and Spain were the sources of the acute and convalescent COVID-19 samples.

CDR1 and CDR2 (germline): LGHNA, YNFKEQ. The CDR3 runs to 15 residues. The V and J ends lost 4 bases and 0 bases, in that order; junction bases with no gene match: 4. Sequencing used immunoSEQ multiplex PCR; TCRdb keeps in-frame clones, though not all of them. This sample has approximately 450,000 clones, with approximately 92% found just once. Participants spanned ages about 18 to 100 years and resided in some 22 US areas. Cohort allocation depended upon clinical history that participants reported. Symptom resolution, clearance, or two negative PCRs marked donors in Cohort 3 as recovered. The J gene is TRBJ1-1, the V gene TRBV4-2, with 8 bases that match TRBD1. Sequenced material: PBMCs or T cells enriched from blood (not recorded which). The source is a man aged 30-40 years who had recovered from COVID-19. CDR3 region: CASSRGGQVNTEAFF. DNA for the CDR3: TGTGCCAGCAGCCGAGGGGGACAGGTGAACACTGAAGCTTTCTTT.